This TCR beta chain was observed in a study of T-cell reconstitution after alpha-beta-depleted transplantation in children. This clonotype was seen a few times. Germline CDR1 and CDR2: SGHKS and YYEKEE (reference sequence). Trimming stripped 0 bases from V and 3 bases from J, with 9 bases between. The CDR3 is made up of 14 amino acids. Using unique molecular identifiers, the investigators prepared the TCRbeta library. TCRdb used MiXCR to reprocess the PCR reads, holding one entry per CDR3 protein. The profile shows about 360,000 distinct CDR3 sequences, about an eighth of them singletons. The chain joins TRBV5-5 to TRBJ1-1; D is undetermined. The sequences come from PBMCs, collected from the stem cell graft. The origin of this receptor is a human donor who donated a stem cell graft to a child with Fanconi anemia. The CDR3 DNA reads TGTGCCAGCAGCTTGGGGGTGGCGGACACTGAAGCTTTCTTT. As protein: CASSLGVADTEAFF.